This T cell receptor beta chain was recorded in a study of T cells after yellow fever vaccination. The study, taken as a whole, reports: A large majority of primary-vaccination clones showed up again after the booster (under 98% CD4, around 90% CD8). There was a possibility that FACS-sorted repertoires contained abundant clonotypes contaminating from the bulk population.

In regard to this clonotype: The antigen is not known.

Each CDR3 protein gets one entry after TCRdb re-called the 5' RACE reads with MiXCR. The sample shows hundreds of thousands of distinct CDR3 sequences, approximately 13% of them seen only once. This CDR3 has 16 residues. V was pared by 5 bases and J by 10 bases, with 19 bases of the junction left unmatched. CDR1 is MNHEY, CDR2 SMNVEV, per germline (reference sequence). The TCR sequence derives from a man between 25 and 39 years old who received the YFV17D yellow fever vaccine. This chain uses TRBV27 with TRBJ1-1; 7 bases agree with TRBD1. Material: PBMCs, obtained on the day of the yellow fever booster vaccination. CDR3 coding DNA: TGTGCCAGCAGTGCGTACGGGACAGTACCCGAAGGTGGAGCTTTCTTT. Translated, it gives CASSAYGTVPEGGAFF.